This T cell receptor (beta chain) emerged from a study of T cell responses to AZD1222 COVID-19 vaccine. Study-wide results and limits: Of the AZD1222 recipients, only 5 or 6 were seropositive at baseline.

The data were produced by immunoSEQ multiplex PCR, yet TCRdb's version contains in-frame clones alone and is incomplete. Altogether 15,000 to 20,000 clones are present, more than 70% being singletons, with the ten largest covering 12% to 15%. Germline loops: CDR1 SGHTA, CDR2 FQGNSA. The V gene lost 3 bases and the J gene lost 7 bases, with 12 bases spanning the gap. CDR3 length: 14 residues. This clone was detected only once. Its target is unknown. The sequenced sample was peripheral blood, obtained 28 days after the second AZD1222 dose. This receptor was identified in an adult who received the AZD1222 COVID-19 vaccine. The J gene is TRBJ1-4, the V gene TRBV7-2; perhaps TRBD1 as D (6 bases). The CDR3 spells CASSLNRESEKLFF. As DNA, the CDR3 is TGTGCCAGCAGCTTGAACAGGGAGAGTGAAAAACTGTTTTTT.